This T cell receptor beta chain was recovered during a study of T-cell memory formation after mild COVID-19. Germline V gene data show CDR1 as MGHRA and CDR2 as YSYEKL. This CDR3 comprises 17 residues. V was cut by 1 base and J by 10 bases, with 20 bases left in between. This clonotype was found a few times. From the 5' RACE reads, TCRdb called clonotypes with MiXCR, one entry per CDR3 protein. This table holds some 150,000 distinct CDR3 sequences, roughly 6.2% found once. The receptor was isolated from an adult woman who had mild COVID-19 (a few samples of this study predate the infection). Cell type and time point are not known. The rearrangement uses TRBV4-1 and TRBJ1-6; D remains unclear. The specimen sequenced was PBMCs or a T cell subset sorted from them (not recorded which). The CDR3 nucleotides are TGCGCCAGCAGCCAAGGGGAGATGGCCCGCGGGAAGTCACCCCTCCACTTT. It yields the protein CASSQGEMARGKSPLHF.